Below are 25 T cell receptor beta chains sequenced from a single sample in a study of control samples from healthy donors and cancer patients. TCRdb's table, derived via immunoSEQ multiplex PCR, lists solely in-frame clones and lacks some. The profile covers approximately 70,000 clones, with 83% appearing a single time and about a sixth taken by the ten largest. The specimen was blood. The receptors originated from a man in his 60s in good health.

The chain joins TRBV5-5 to TRBJ2-5, with TRBD2 identical over 7 bases. J gave up 5 bases and V 0 bases, and 10 bases lay outside the gene matches. The CDR3 contains 16 residues. The germline CDR1 and CDR2 sequences are SGHKS and YYEKEE (reference sequence). The CDR3: CASSLAPGTKTETQYF. The CDR3 DNA follows: TGTGCCAGCAGCTTGGCTCCCGGGACTAAGACGGAGACCCAGTACTTC.

CDR3 loop: CASSLTTRDADTQYF. In nucleotides, the CDR3 is TGCGCCAGCAGCTTGACAACGCGGGATGCGGATACGCAGTATTTT. The rearrangement uses TRBV5-1 and TRBJ2-3; tentatively, D is TRBD2 (6 bases). V lost 1 base and J 6 bases, leaving 15 bases between the germline ends. The length of the CDR3 is 15 residues. CDR1 is SGHRS and CDR2 is YFSETQ in the germline V gene.

As for this clone: Compared with germline, one end of the junction differs, possibly owing to a read error. This rearrangement joins TRBV7-2 to TRBJ2-4; no clear D gene. Germline values: CDR1 SGHTA, CDR2 FQGNSA. The length of the CDR3 is 13 residues. The CDR3, as DNA: TGTGCCAGCAGCGGCCGACTGAATTTGGGGTTGGACTTC. As protein: CASSGRLNLGLDF.

This rearrangement joins TRBV6-2 or TRBV6-3 to TRBJ2-7; tentative D call: TRBD1 (5 bases). The CDR3 spans 13 residues. V lost 4 bases and J lost 12, with 19 bases in between. Per the germline V gene, CDR1 is MNHEY and CDR2 is SVGEGT. CDR3 residues: CASSSPRTTFWYF. Written as DNA, the CDR3 is TGTGCCAGCAGTTCCCCCCGGACAACTTTTTGGTACTTC.

The chain is built from TRBV29-1 and TRBJ1-1, with 9 bases identical to TRBD1. Losses at the gene ends were 7 bases for V and 5 bases for J; bases not matched to a gene: 5. Germline assignment: CDR1 SQVTM and CDR2 ANQGSEA. This CDR3 comprises 12 residues. In nucleotides, the CDR3 is TGCAGCGGCGACAGGGGGGGGACTGAAGCTTTCTTT. Protein: CSGDRGGTEAFF. Full variable domain (remainder filled in from reference TRBV29-1 and TRBJ1-1): SAVISQKPSRDICQRGTSLTIQCQVDSQVTMMFWYRQQPGQSLTLIATANQGSEATYESGFVIDKFPISRPNLTFSTLTVSNMSPEDSSIYLCSGDRGGTEAFFGQGTRLTVV.

The gene calls are TRBV15 and TRBJ1-2, with unresolved D. Germline loops: CDR1 LNHNV, CDR2 YYDKDF (reference sequence). Trimming took off 4 bases at V and 8 bases at J, with 17 bases between the two ends. CDR3 length: 14 amino acids. CDR3 bases: TGTGCCACCAGCATTGAACCGGCTCTTGACGGCTACACCTTC. Translating gives CATSIEPALDGYTF.

The CDR3 coding sequence is TGTGCCAGTAGGACAGGGGGCAAAAACATTCAGTACTTC. This codes for CASRTGGKNIQYF. V usage is TRBV19 and J usage is TRBJ2-4, with 9 bases matching TRBD1. Trimming at V came to 6 bases and at J to 3 bases, leaving 0 bases not matched to a gene. CDR3 size: 13 residues. The germline V gene encodes CDR1 LNHDA and CDR2 SQIVND (reference sequence).

The rearrangement uses TRBV7-9 and TRBJ1-2; D uncertain. V was cut by 5 bases and J by 0 bases, with 16 bases left in between. CDR3 length equals 16 residues. Looked up from germline, CDR1 is SEHNR and CDR2 is FQNEAQ (reference sequence). The CDR3 loop is CASSPPTVASNYGYTF. The DNA for the CDR3 is TGTGCCAGCAGCCCCCCGACGGTCGCCTCTAACTATGGCTACACCTTC. Combining the CDR3 with reference TRBV7-9 and TRBJ1-2 gives the whole variable domain DTGVSQNPRHKITKRGQNVTFRCDPISEHNRLYWYRQTLGQGPEFLTYFQNEAQLEKSRLLSDRFSAERPKGSFSTLEIQRTEQGDSAMYLCASSPPTVASNYGYTFGSGTRLTVV.

The chain joins TRBV14 to TRBJ1-6; a possible D gene is TRBD1 (5 bases). This CDR3 has 14 amino acids. From germline, CDR1 is SGHDN and CDR2 FVKESK. The V gene lost 5 bases and the J gene lost 5 bases, with 10 bases spanning the gap. DNA for the CDR3: TGTGCCAGCAGCTCCGGGGGGAATAATTCACCCCTCCACTTT. This encodes CASSSGGNNSPLHF.

The chain uses TRBV4-2 and TRBJ2-1; 7 nucleotides match TRBD2. Trimming removed 0 bases from V and 4 bases from J; junction bases left unmatched: 9. Germline V gene sequence: CDR1 LGHNA, CDR2 YNFKEQ. CDR3 size: 17 residues. The CDR3 nucleotides are TGTGCCAGCAGCCAAGATTCGGCTGCTAGCGGATACAATGAGCAGTTCTTC. This sequence encodes CASSQDSAASGYNEQFF.

This clone was counted once. The genes are TRBV2 and TRBJ2-1; D remains unclear. CDR3 length equals 12 residues. From germline, CDR1 is SNHLY and CDR2 FYNNEI. Trimming took 4 bases from V and 7 from J, leaving 8 bases between them. The CDR3 loop reads CASSARTNEQFF. The CDR3 DNA is TGTGCCAGCAGTGCCCGTACGAATGAGCAGTTCTTC.

This chain joins TRBV10-3 and TRBJ2-1; the match to TRBD1 covers 9 bases. The V and J ends lost 3 bases and 7 bases, in that order; junction bases with no gene match: 10. The CDR3 spans 16 residues. Per germline, CDR1 ENHRY and CDR2 SYGVKD. The CDR3 DNA reads TGTGCCATCAGTGATTCCCCGGGACAGGGCCTGAATGAGCAGTTCTTC. This codes for CAISDSPGQGLNEQFF.

This clone has a handful of counts. This sequence joins TRBV24-1 and TRBJ1-5, with D unresolved. The CDR3 sequence is 15 residues long. Trimming removed 4 bases at V and 6 bases at J, with 15 bases between. Germline V CDR1 and CDR2: KGHDR, SFDVKD. The CDR3 DNA sequence: TGTGCCACCAGTGACAACGGGCCGCTATTTCAGCCCCAGCATTTT. Its protein product is CATSDNGPLFQPQHF.

CDR3 in amino acids: CASSMGLAGIEFF. Written as DNA, the CDR3 is TGTGCCAGTAGTATGGGACTAGCGGGTATCGAGTTCTTC. This sequence joins TRBV19 and TRBJ2-1; TRBD2 agrees at 12 bases. The ends lost 3 bases at V and 14 bases at J; junction bases unmatched: 5. Looked up from germline, CDR1 is LNHDA and CDR2 is SQIVND (reference sequence). There are 13 residues in the CDR3.

The chain has TRBV6-5 and TRBJ2-2; no clear D. CDR1 is MNHEY, CDR2 SVGAGI, per germline. Trimming took off 7 bases at V and 4 bases at J, with 16 bases between the two ends. CDR3 length: 15 amino acids. The CDR3 coding sequence is TGTGCCAGCACCGACAAACCCGGCGCCACCGGGGAGCTGTTTTTT. It yields the protein CASTDKPGATGELFF.

V is TRBV12-3 or TRBV12-4 and J is TRBJ2-2; perhaps D is TRBD1 or TRBD2 (5 bases each). This CDR3 is 13 amino acids long. Deletions cut 7 bases from V and 5 bases from J, with 11 bases between. CDR3 coding DNA: TGTGCCAGCATGGGGACGAGGACCGGGGAGCTGTTTTTT. This encodes CASMGTRTGELFF.

V is TRBV5-1 and J is TRBJ2-5; no definite D call. The CDR3 consists of 14 residues. Germline V gene data show CDR1 as SGHRS and CDR2 as YFSETQ. Between the trimmed V and J ends, which lost 4 bases and 1 base, there was a span of 11 bases. The CDR3 protein is CASSPFNSQETQYF. In DNA form, the CDR3 reads TGCGCCAGCAGCCCCTTTAACAGCCAAGAGACCCAGTACTTC.

The DNA for the CDR3 is TGTGCCACACGTTGGGGCCGAATGATCCCCTACGAGCAGTACTTC. Translating gives CATRWGRMIPYEQYF. V is TRBV24-1 and J is TRBJ2-7; a weak D match, TRBD1 (5 bases). This CDR3 is built from 15 residues. Per the germline V gene, CDR1 is KGHDR and CDR2 is SFDVKD. With 10 bases removed from V and 2 bases from J, the gap between germline ends came to 20 bases.

This chain uses TRBV3-1 (or the pseudogene TRBV3-2) with TRBJ2-5; D ambiguous. Germline V gene data show CDR1 as LGHDT and CDR2 as YNNKEL (reference sequence). The CDR3 contains 10 residues. Trimming cost V 8 bases and J 5 bases, with 6 bases left between them. This CDR3 is CASGRETQYF. CDR3 DNA: TGTGCCAGCGGTAGGGAGACCCAGTACTTC.

This clone was detected a few times. This sequence joins TRBV24-1 and TRBJ2-1; 10 bases match TRBD1. V dropped 4 bases and J dropped 10; count of bases not matched to a gene: 15. Germline CDR1 is KGHDR and CDR2 is SFDVKD. This CDR3 comprises 17 residues. The DNA for the CDR3 is TGTGCCACCAGTGACCGCGCCACCCGACAGGGGGCGGGGGAGCAGTTCTTC. Translation: CATSDRATRQGAGEQFF.

The chain employs TRBV27 and TRBJ2-7, with D possibly matching TRBD1 (5 bases). CDR3 length equals 15 residues. The V gene lost 5 bases and the J gene lost 3 bases, with 17 bases spanning the gap. The germline CDR1 and CDR2 sequences are MNHEY and SMNVEV (reference sequence). The CDR3, as DNA: TGTGCCAGCAGTCCCCTCGACAGTTCCAACTACGAGCAGTACTTC. As protein: CASSPLDSSNYEQYF.

This clone was seen only once. The V call is TRBV28, the J call TRBJ2-7; TRBD2 aligns across 8 bases. V lost 5 bases to trimming and J lost 5 bases; unmatched junction nucleotides: 11. The CDR3 has 15 amino acids. The V gene's germline CDR1 is MDHEN and CDR2 SYDVKM. The chain's CDR3 is CASSPSRAGVHEQYF. CDR3 bases: TGTGCCAGCAGTCCTAGCAGAGCGGGAGTTCACGAGCAGTACTTC. Supplemented by reference TRBV28 and TRBJ2-7, the full variable domain reads DVKVTQSSRYLVKRTGEKVFLECVQDMDHENMFWYRQDPGLGLRLIYFSYDVKMKEKGDIPEGYSVSREKKERFSLILESASTNQTSMYLCASSPSRAGVHEQYFGPGTRLTVT.

The chain uses TRBV4-3 and TRBJ1-4; D unclear. Germline CDR1 is LGHNA and CDR2 is YSLEER. The CDR3 is made up of 15 amino acids. V lost 2 bases and J 3 bases, leaving 10 bases between the germline ends. CDR3 amino acids: CASSQQRGANEKLFF. CDR3 DNA: TGCGCCAGCAGCCAACAACGGGGAGCTAATGAAAAACTGTTTTTT.

V is TRBV20-1 and J is TRBJ2-7, with D hard to call. The V gene's germline CDR1 is DFQATT and CDR2 SNEGSKA (reference sequence). Trimming stripped 0 bases from V and 9 bases from J, with 9 bases between. This CDR3 is 11 amino acids long. The CDR3 spells CSAREATWQYF. Here the CDR3 DNA reads TGCAGTGCTAGAGAAGCGACTTGGCAGTACTTC.

This chain uses TRBV5-1 with TRBJ2-7; TRBD1 aligns across 8 bases. V lost 1 base, J lost 3 bases, and 3 bases stayed unmatched. Germline CDR1 SGHRS, CDR2 YFSETQ. The CDR3 runs 14 residues. CDR3 nucleotide sequence: TGCGCCAGCAGCTTGACAGGGGGACGCTACGAGCAGTACTTC. It translates to CASSLTGGRYEQYF.